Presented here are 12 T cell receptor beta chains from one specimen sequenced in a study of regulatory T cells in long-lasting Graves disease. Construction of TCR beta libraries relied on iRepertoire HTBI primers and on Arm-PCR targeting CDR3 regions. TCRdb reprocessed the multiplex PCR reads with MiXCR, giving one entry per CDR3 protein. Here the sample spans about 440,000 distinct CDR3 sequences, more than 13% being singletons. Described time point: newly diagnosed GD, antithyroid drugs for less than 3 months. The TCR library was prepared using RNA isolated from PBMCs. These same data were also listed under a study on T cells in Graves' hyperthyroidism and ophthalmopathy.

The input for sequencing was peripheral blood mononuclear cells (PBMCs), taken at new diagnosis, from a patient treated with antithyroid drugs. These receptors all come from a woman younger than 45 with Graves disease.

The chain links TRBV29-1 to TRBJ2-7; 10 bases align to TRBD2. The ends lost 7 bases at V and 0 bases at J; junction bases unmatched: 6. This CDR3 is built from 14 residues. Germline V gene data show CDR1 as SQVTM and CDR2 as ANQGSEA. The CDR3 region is CSAALAGVSYEQYF. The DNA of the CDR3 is TGCAGCGCAGCCCTAGCGGGAGTCTCCTACGAGCAGTACTTC.

The CDR3 coding sequence is TGTGCCACCAGCGAACGCAAGGGAGCGGGACGTCTGGCCGGGGAGCTGTTTTTT. It yields the protein CATSERKGAGRLAGELFF. The chain uses TRBV15 and TRBJ2-2, with 7 nucleotides matching TRBD2. This CDR3 spans 18 amino acids. The V segment lost 5 bases and the J segment 6 bases; nucleotides outside the gene matches: 18. Germline loops: CDR1 LNHNV, CDR2 YYDKDF (reference sequence). The variable domain in full, completed from reference TRBV15 and TRBJ2-2, reads DAMVIQNPRYQVTQFGKPVTLSCSQTLNHNVMYWYQQKSSQAPKLLFHYYDKDFNNEADTPDNFQSRRPNTSFCFLDIRSPGLGDTAMYLCATSERKGAGRLAGELFFGEGSRLTVL.

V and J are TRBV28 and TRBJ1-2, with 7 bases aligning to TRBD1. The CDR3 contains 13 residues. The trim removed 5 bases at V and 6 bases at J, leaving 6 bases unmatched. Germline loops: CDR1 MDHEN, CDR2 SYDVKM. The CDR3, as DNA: TGTGCCAGCAGTCGAGGGGGCCCGGATGGCTACACCTTC. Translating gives CASSRGGPDGYTF.

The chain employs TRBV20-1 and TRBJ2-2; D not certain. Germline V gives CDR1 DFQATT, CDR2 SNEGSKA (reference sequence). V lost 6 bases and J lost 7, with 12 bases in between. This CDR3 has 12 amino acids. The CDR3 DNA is TGCAGTGCCGACCTAGATAGCGGGGAGCTGTTTTTT. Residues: CSADLDSGELFF.

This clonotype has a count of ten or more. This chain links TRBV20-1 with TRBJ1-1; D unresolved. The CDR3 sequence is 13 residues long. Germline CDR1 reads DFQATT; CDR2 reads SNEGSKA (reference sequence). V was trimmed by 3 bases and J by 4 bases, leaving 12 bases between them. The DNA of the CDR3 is TGCAGTGCTAGTGACGGGAGGGTCACTGAAGCTTTCTTT. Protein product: CSASDGRVTEAFF.

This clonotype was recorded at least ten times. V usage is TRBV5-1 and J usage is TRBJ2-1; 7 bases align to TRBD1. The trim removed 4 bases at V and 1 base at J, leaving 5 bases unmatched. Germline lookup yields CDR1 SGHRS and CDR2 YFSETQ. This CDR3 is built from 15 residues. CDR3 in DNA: TGCGCCAGCAGCCCCTACAGGGGTTCCTACAATGAGCAGTTCTTC. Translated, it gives CASSPYRGSYNEQFF. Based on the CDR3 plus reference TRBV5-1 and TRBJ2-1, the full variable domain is KAGVTQTPRYLIKTRGQQVTLSCSPISGHRSVSWYQQTPGQGLQFLFEYFSETQRNKGNFPGRFSGRQFSNSRSEMNVSTLELGDSALYLCASSPYRGSYNEQFFGPGTRLTVL.

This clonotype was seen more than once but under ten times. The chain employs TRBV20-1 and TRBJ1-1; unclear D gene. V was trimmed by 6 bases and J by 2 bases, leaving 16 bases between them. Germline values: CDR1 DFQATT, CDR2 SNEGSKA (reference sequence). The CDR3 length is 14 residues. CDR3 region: CSAILGEANTEAFF. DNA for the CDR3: TGCAGTGCAATCCTCGGGGAGGCAAACACTGAAGCTTTCTTT.

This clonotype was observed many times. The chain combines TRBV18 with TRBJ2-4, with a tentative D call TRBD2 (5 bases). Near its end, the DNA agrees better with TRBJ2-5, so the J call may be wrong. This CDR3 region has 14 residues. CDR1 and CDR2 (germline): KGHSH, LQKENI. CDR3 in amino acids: CASSPPGGPETQYF. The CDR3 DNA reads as TGTGCCAGCTCACCACCAGGAGGCCCAGAGACCCAGTACTTC.

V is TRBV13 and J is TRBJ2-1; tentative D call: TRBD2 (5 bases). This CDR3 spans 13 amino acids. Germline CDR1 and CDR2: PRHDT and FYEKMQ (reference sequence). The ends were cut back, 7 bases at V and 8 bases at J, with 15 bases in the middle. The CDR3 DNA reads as TGTGCCAGCAAGAGGGAGTTGAGGGATGAGCAGTTCTTC. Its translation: CASKRELRDEQFF.

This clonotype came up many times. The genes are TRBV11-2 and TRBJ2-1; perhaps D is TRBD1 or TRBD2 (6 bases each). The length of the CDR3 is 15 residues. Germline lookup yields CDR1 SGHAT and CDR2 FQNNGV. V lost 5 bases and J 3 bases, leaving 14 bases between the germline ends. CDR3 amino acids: CASSPLGGYYNEQFF. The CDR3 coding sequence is TGTGCCAGCAGCCCCCTGGGGGGCTACTACAATGAGCAGTTCTTC.

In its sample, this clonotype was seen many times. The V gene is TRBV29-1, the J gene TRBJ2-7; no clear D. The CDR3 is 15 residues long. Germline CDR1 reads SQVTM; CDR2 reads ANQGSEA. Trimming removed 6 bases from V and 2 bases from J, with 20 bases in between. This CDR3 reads CSVVLNSRATYEQYF. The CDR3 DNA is TGCAGCGTGGTCCTGAACTCTCGCGCGACCTACGAGCAGTACTTC.

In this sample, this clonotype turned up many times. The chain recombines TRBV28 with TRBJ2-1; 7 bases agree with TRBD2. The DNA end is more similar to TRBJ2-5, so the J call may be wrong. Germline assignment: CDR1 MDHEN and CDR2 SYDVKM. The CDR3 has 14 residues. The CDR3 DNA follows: TGTGCCAGCAGTCCCGCGGGGGTCCAAGAGACCCAGTACTTC. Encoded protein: CASSPAGVQETQYF.